The clone carrying this T cell receptor (beta chain) showed up just a few times. Its target is not known. Profiling relied on immunoSEQ multiplex PCR, and the TCRdb table lists in-frame clones only, not all of them. The sample has fewer than 35,000 clones, about 84% seen once; the top ten hold over 0.95%. The data were taken from a study of T cells in narcolepsy. Study-level information: Donors had narcolepsy type 1 or type 2, or were healthy controls.

Study-wide points: Same-patient CSF and blood CD4+ T cell clonotypes included HCRT-specific and TRIB2-specific autoreactive ones. Autoreactive clonotypes reportedly recurred in blood of same and different patients, not controls.

This CDR3 region has 13 residues. The V end lost 4 bases, the J end lost 1 base, and 8 bases lay between the germline ends. The germline CDR1 and CDR2 sequences are WSHSY and SAAADI. This sequence joins TRBV10-2 and TRBJ2-7; D may be TRBD1 (6 bases). The sample comprised CD45RA- memory CD4+ T cells from PBMCs. The source is a human donor with narcolepsy. The CDR3 nucleotides read TGCGCCAGCAGTGTCACAGGGTCCTACGAGCAGTACTTC. It codes for CASSVTGSYEQYF.